A selection of T cell receptor beta chains follows, all from one sample in a study of human T cells and chemical hapten exposure. TCRdb reprocessed the RACE reads via MiXCR and lists one record per CDR3 protein. This repertoire shows around 110,000 distinct CDR3 sequences, around an eighth found once; its top ten account for around 1.4%. Sample: whole blood, taken in connection with sensitization to the hapten diphenylcyclopropenone (DPC). The source of these receptors is a woman in her fifties or sixties with alopecia areata. Some clones in this sample may be carry-over from other donors' samples. CDR3s include the opening cysteine and the closing phenylalanine or tryptophan. The D gene is left open where the match is weak. The size entry is marked missing in some rows and otherwise reads once, few, many or a size class.

.,TRBJ1-2,.,TRBV18,CASSLRRGDYGYTF,TGTGCCAGCTCTCTCAGACGGGGGGACTATGGCTACACCTTC
many,TRBJ2-3,TRBD2,TRBV28,CASSLHTGTSGIDTQYF,TGTGCCAGCAGTCTGCATACCGGGACTAGCGGGATAGATACGCAGTATTTT
few,TRBJ2-5,TRBD2,TRBV28,CASSPTSGRPGAETQYF,TGTGCCAGCAGCCCGACTAGCGGGAGGCCGGGCGCAGAGACCCAGTACTTC
.,TRBJ1-2,.,TRBV28,CATTLGPYYGYTF,TGTGCCACCACGTTGGGACCTTACTATGGCTACACCTTC
few,TRBJ1-2,.,TRBV29-1,CSVGRIDGGSGYTF,TGCAGCGTTGGCCGAATTGATGGGGGTTCTGGCTACACCTTC
many,TRBJ2-7,TRBD2,TRBV12-3/TRBV12-4,CASTTLAGASYEQYF,TGTGCCAGCACCACACTAGCGGGAGCGTCCTACGAGCAGTACTTC
.,TRBJ1-2,.,TRBV6-5,CASIKGSGDGYTF,TGTGCCAGCATAAAAGGAAGTGGTGATGGCTACACCTTC
few,TRBJ2-2,.,TRBV6-5,CASSYEAVNTGELFF,TGTGCCAGCAGTTACGAAGCGGTTAACACCGGGGAGCTGTTTTTT
.,TRBJ2-7,.,TRBV4-3,CASSPKPTAGYTYEQYF,TGCGCCAGCAGCCCCAAACCCACGGCAGGCTACACCTACGAGCAGTACTTC
few,TRBJ2-7,.,TRBV7-9,CASRPSFGRAYEQYF,TGTGCCAGCAGGCCGTCCTTTGGCAGAGCCTACGAGCAGTACTTC
many,TRBJ2-3,TRBD2,TRBV29-1,CSARILAASTDTQYF,TGCAGCGCCCGGATCCTAGCGGCTAGCACAGATACGCAGTATTTT
.,TRBJ1-3,.,TRBV7-9,CASSRPPGNTIYF,TGTGCCAGCAGCCGGCCTCCTGGAAACACCATATATTTT
.,TRBJ2-1,TRBD1,TRBV5-1,CASSWDRTYNEQFF,TGCGCCAGCAGCTGGGACAGGACCTACAATGAGCAGTTCTTC
.,TRBJ1-1,.,TRBV29-1,CSAGGLLNTEAFF,TGCAGCGCTGGAGGGTTATTGAACACTGAAGCTTTCTTT
.,TRBJ1-4,.,TRBV5-1,CASSGETATNEKLFF,TGCGCCAGCAGCGGAGAGACAGCAACTAATGAAAAACTGTTTTTT
.,TRBJ2-1,TRBD2,TRBV19,CASSGGLAGSSYNEQFF,TGTGCCAGTAGTGGAGGACTAGCGGGGAGCTCCTACAATGAGCAGTTCTTC
.,TRBJ1-1,.,TRBV7-9,CASSLASTVEAFF,TGTGCCAGCAGCTTAGCGTCGACAGTTGAAGCTTTCTTT
.,TRBJ2-1,TRBD2,TRBV19,CASTPGLAGTSPPFF,TGTGCCAGTACCCCGGGACTAGCGGGTACCAGTCCCCCGTTCTTC
few,TRBJ1-5,.,TRBV12-3/TRBV12-4,CASTSSGNQPQHF,TGTGCCAGCACCAGCTCGGGCAATCAGCCCCAGCATTTT
few,TRBJ2-6,.,TRBV6-2/TRBV6-3,CATSKATGANVLTF,TGTGCCACATCGAAGGCCACTGGGGCCAACGTCCTGACTTTC